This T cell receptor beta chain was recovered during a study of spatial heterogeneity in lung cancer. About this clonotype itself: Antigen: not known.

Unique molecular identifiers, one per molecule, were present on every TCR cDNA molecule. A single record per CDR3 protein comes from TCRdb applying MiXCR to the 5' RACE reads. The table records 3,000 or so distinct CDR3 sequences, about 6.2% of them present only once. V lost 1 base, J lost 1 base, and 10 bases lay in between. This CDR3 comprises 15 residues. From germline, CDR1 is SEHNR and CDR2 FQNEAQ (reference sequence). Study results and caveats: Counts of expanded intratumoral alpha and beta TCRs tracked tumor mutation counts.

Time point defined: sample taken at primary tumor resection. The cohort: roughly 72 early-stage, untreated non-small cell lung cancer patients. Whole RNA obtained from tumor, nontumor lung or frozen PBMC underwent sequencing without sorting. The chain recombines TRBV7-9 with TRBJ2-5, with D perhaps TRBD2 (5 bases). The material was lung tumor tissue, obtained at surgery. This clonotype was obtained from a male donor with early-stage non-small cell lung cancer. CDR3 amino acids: CASSLVEGGQETQYF. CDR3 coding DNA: TGTGCCAGCAGCTTAGTTGAGGGCGGCCAAGAGACCCAGTACTTC.